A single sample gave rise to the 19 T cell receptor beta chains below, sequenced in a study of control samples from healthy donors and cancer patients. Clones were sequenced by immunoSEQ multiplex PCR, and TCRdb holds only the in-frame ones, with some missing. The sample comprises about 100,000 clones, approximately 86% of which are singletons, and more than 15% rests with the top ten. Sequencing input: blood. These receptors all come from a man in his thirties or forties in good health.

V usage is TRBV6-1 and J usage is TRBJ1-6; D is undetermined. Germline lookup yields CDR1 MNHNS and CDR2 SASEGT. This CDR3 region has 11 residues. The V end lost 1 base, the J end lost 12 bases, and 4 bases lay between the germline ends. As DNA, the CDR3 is TGTGCCAGCAGTGAAGTTGGACCCCTCCACTTT. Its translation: CASSEVGPLHF.

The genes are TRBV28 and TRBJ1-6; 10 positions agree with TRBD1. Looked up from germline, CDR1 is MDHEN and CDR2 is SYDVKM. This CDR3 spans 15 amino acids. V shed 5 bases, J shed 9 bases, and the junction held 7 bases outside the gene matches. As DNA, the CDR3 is TGTGCCAGCAGTCCCCCGGGACAGGGGCTTTCACCCCTCCACTTT. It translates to CASSPPGQGLSPLHF. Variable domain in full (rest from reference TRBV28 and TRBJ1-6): DVKVTQSSRYLVKRTGEKVFLECVQDMDHENMFWYRQDPGLGLRLIYFSYDVKMKEKGDIPEGYSVSREKKERFSLILESASTNQTSMYLCASSPPGQGLSPLHFGNGTRLTVT.

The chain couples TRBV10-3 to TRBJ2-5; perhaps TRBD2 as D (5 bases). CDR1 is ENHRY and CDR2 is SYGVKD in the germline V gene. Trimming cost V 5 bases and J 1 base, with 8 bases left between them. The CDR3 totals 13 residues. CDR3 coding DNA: TGTGCCATCAGTCGAGGGCCCCAAGAGACCCAGTACTTC. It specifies CAISRGPQETQYF.

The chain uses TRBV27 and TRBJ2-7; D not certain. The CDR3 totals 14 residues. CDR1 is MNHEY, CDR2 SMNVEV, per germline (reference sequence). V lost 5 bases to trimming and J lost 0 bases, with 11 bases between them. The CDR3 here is CASSPTLSSYEQYF. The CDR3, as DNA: TGTGCCAGCAGTCCAACTCTAAGCTCCTACGAGCAGTACTTC.

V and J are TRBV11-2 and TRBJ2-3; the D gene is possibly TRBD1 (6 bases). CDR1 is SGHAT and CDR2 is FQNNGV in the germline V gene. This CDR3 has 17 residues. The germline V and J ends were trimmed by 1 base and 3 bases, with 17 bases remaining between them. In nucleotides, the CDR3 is TGTGCCAGCAGCTTAGGGCGTCAGGGGTTCAGGACAGATACGCAGTATTTT. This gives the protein CASSLGRQGFRTDTQYF.

This CDR3 is CASSFHNTEAFF. CDR3 in DNA: TGTGCCAGTAGTTTCCACAACACTGAAGCTTTCTTT. The chain is built from TRBV19 and TRBJ1-1; the D is unclear. The CDR3 consists of 12 residues. Trimming removed 5 bases from V and 2 bases from J, with 6 bases in between. CDR1 and CDR2 from the germline V gene are LNHDA and SQIVND (reference sequence).

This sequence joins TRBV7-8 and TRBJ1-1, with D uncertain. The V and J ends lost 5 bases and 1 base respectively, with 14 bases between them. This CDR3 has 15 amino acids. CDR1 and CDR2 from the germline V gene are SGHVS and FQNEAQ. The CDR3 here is CASSPDTMSNTEAFF. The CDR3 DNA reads TGTGCCAGCAGCCCAGACACAATGTCGAACACTGAAGCTTTCTTT.

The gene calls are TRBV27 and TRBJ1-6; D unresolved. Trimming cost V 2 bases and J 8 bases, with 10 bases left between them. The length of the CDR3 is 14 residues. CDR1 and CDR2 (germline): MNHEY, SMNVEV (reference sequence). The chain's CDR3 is CASSLNNPHSPLHF. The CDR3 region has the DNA TGTGCCAGCAGTTTAAACAATCCGCATTCACCCCTCCACTTT.

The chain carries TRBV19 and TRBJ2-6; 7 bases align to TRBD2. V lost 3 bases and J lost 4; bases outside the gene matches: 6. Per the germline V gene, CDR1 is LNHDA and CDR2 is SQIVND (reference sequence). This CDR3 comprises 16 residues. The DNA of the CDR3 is TGTGCCAGTAGTATCAGCGGGACTGGCGGGGCCAACGTCCTGACTTTC. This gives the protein CASSISGTGGANVLTF.

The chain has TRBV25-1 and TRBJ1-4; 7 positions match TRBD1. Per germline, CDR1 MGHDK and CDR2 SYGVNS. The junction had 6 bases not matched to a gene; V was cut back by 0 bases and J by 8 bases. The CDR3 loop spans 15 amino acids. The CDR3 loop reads CASSEYRQGGEKLFF. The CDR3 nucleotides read TGTGCCAGCAGTGAATATCGACAGGGCGGCGAAAAACTGTTTTTT.

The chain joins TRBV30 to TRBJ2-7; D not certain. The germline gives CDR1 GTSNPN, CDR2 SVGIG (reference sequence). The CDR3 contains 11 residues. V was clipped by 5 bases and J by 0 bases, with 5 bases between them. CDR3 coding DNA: TGTGCCTGGGCCAGCTCCTACGAGCAGTACTTC. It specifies CAWASSYEQYF.

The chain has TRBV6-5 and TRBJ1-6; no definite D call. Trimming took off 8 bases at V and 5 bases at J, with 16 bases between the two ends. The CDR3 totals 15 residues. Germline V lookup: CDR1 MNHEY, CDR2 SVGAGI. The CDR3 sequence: CASSPTRADNSPLHF. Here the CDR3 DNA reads TGTGCCAGCTCACCTACACGGGCCGATAATTCACCCCTCCACTTT.

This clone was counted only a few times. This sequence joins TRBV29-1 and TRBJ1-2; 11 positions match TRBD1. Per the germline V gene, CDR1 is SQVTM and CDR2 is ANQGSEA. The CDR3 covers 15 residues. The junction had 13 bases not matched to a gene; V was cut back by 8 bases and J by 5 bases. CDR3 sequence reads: CSTTRDRGWGYGYTF. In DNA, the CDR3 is TGCAGCACGACCCGGGACAGGGGGTGGGGGTATGGCTACACCTTC. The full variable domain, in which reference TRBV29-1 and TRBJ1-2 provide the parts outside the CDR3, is SAVISQKPSRDICQRGTSLTIQCQVDSQVTMMFWYRQQPGQSLTLIATANQGSEATYESGFVIDKFPISRPNLTFSTLTVSNMSPEDSSIYLCSTTRDRGWGYGYTFGSGTRLTVV.

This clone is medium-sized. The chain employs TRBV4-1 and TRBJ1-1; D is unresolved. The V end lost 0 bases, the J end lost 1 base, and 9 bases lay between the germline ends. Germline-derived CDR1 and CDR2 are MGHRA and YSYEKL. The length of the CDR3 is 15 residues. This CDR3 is CASSQDPAWNTEAFF. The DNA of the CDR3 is TGCGCCAGCAGCCAAGATCCAGCCTGGAACACTGAAGCTTTCTTT.

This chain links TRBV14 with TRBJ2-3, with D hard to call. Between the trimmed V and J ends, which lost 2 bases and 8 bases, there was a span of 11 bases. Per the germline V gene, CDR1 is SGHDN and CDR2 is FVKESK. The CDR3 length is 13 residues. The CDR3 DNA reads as TGTGCCAGCAGCCAATCCCAGTTGGGTACGCAGTATTTT. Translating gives CASSQSQLGTQYF.

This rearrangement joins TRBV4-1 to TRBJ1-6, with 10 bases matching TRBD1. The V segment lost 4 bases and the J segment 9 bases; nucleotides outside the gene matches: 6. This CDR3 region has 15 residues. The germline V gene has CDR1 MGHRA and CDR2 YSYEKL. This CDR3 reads CASSRGQGEGSPLHF. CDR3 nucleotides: TGCGCCAGCAGCCGAGGACAGGGGGAAGGTTCACCCCTCCACTTT.

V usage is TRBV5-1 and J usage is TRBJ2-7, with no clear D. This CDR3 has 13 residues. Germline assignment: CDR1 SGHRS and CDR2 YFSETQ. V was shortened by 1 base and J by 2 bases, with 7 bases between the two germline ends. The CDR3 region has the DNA TGCGCCAGCAGCTTGTCCCTTGCCTACGAGCAGTACTTC. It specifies CASSLSLAYEQYF.

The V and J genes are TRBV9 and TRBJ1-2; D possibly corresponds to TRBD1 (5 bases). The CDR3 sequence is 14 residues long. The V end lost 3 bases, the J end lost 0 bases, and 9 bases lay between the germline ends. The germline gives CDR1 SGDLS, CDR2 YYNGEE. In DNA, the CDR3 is TGTGCCAGCAGCGGACAGAGATCTAACTATGGCTACACCTTC. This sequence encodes CASSGQRSNYGYTF.

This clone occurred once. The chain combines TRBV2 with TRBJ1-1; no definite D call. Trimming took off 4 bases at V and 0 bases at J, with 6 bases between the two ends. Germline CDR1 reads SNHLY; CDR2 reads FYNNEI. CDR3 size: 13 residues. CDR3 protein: CASSAQLNTEAFF. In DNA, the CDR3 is TGTGCCAGCAGTGCGCAGCTGAACACTGAAGCTTTCTTT.